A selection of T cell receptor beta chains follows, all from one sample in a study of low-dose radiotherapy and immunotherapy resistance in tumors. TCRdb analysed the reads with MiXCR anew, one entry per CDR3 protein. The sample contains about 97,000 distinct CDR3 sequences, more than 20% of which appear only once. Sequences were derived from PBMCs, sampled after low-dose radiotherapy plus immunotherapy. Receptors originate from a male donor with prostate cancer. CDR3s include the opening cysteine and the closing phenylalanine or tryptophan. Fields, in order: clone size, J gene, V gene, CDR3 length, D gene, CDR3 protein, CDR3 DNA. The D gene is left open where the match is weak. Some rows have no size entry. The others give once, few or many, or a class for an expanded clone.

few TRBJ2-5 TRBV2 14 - CASSDVGGQETQYF TGTGCCAGCAGTGACGTCGGCGGGCAAGAGACCCAGTACTTC
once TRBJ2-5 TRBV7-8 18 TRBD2 CASSLPAPGLAGQETQYF TGTGCCAGCAGCCTACCCGCCCCGGGGCTAGCGGGGCAAGAGACCCAGTACTTC
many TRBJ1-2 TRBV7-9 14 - CASSLGGISRGYTF TGTGCCAGCAGCTTAGGAGGCATATCGCGTGGCTACACCTTC
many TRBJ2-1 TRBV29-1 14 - CSVEGDSSYNEQFF TGCAGCGTGGAAGGGGATAGCTCCTACAATGAGCAGTTCTTC
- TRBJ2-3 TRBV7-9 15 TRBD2 CASSWSGGVPDTQYF TGTGCCAGCAGCTGGAGCGGGGGGGTCCCAGATACGCAGTATTTT
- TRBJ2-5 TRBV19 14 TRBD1 CVGKDRAIGETQYF TGTGTCGGTAAGGACAGGGCGATCGGGGAGACCCAGTACTTC
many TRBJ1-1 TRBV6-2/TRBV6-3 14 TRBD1 CASRYTGDETEAFF TGTGCCAGCAGATACACAGGGGACGAGACTGAAGCTTTCTTT
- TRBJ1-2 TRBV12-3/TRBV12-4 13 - CASTPGTRRGYTF TGTGCCAGCACCCCCGGGACAAGACGTGGCTACACCTTC
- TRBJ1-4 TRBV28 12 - CATQDITEKLFF TGTGCCACCCAGGACATAACTGAAAAACTGTTTTTT
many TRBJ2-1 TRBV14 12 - CASSHFGYEQFF TGTGCCAGCAGCCATTTTGGGTATGAGCAGTTCTTC
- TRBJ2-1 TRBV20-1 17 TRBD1 CSARPLFDRVTYNEQFF TGCAGTGCTAGGCCGCTATTTGACAGGGTAACCTACAATGAGCAGTTCTTC
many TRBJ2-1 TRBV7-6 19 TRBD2 CASSLSPSGGGRWRREQFF TGTGCCAGCAGCTTATCCCCTAGCGGGGGGGGCCGTTGGCGTCGGGAGCAGTTCTTC
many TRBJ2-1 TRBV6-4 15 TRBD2 CASSPASGGNNEQFF TGTGCCAGCAGTCCGGCTAGCGGGGGAAACAATGAGCAGTTCTTC
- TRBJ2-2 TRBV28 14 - CASRIGPSTGELFF TGTGCCAGCCGAATTGGACCCAGCACCGGGGAGCTGTTTTTT
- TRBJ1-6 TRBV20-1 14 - CSARAGEHNSPLHF TGCAGTGCTAGAGCAGGGGAACATAATTCACCCCTCCACTTT
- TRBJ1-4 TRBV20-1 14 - CSARVRDGAEKLFF TGCAGTGCTAGAGTCCGGGACGGGGCTGAAAAACTGTTTTTT
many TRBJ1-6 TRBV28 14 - CASSSPGLNSPLHF TGTGCCAGCAGTTCTCCGGGGCTTAATTCACCCCTCCACTTT
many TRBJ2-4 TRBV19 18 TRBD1 CASSIDRWDRATKNIQYF TGTGCCAGTAGTATAGATCGTTGGGACAGGGCGACCAAAAACATTCAGTACTTC
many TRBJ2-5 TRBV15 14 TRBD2 CATSRPSGEETQYF TGTGCCACCAGCAGACCAAGCGGGGAAGAGACCCAGTACTTC
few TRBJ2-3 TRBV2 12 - CARWDGTDTQYF TGTGCCAGATGGGACGGCACAGATACGCAGTATTTT
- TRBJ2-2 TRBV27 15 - CASSPVGLNTGELFF TGTGCCAGCAGTCCCGTTGGCCTGAACACCGGGGAGCTGTTTTTT
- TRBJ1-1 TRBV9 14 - CASSSPPQNTEAFF TGTGCCAGCAGCTCCCCTCCACAGAACACTGAAGCTTTCTTT
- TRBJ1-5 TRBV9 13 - CASSVGSSQPQHF TGTGCCAGCAGCGTAGGTTCCAGTCAGCCCCAGCATTTT
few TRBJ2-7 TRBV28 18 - CASSLMGNNLGFLHEQYF TGTGCCAGCAGTTTAATGGGCAACAACCTAGGGTTCCTGCACGAGCAGTACTTC
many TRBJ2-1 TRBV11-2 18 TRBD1 CASSIRTGLADYYNEQFF TGTGCCAGCAGCATCCGGACAGGTTTGGCCGATTACTACAATGAGCAGTTCTTC
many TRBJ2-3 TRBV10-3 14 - CAIRQAQEADTQYF TGTGCCATACGACAGGCTCAAGAGGCAGATACGCAGTATTTT
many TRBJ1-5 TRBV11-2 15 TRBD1 CASSLDLGGGQPQHF TGTGCCAGCAGCTTAGATCTAGGGGGCGGTCAGCCCCAGCATTTT
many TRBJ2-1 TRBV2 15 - CASSEGTNPYNEQFF TGTGCCAGCAGTGAAGGAACAAACCCCTACAATGAGCAGTTCTTC
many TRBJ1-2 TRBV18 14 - CASSPSGRGYGYTF TGTGCCAGCTCACCGAGCGGGAGAGGCTATGGCTACACCTTC
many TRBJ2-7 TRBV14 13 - CASSQERGYEQYF TGTGCCAGCAGCCAAGAACGGGGCTACGAGCAGTACTTC